This T cell receptor beta chain was profiled in a study of blood T cell repertoires in COVID-19 (dated by TCRdb to the early 2020s). Context from the whole study: The collaborator samples originated in the United States, Italy and Spain and spanned the acute and convalescent phases of COVID-19. The prospective study material was composed of cDNA or gDNA derived from T cells, B-cell-depleted T cells, or PBMCs. Subjects who had been exposed to COVID-19, were actively infected with it, or had recovered from it provided the deeply sampled blood TCRbeta repertoires that made up the dataset. The repertoires were released in a freely available public database intended as a resource for research on the immune response to SARS-CoV-2. The samples were drawn from two sources: the first 160 participants of the ongoing ImmuneRACE study, and about 1,300 subjects contributed by 6 global collaborators. Sample metadata almost always included a de-identified subject ID, COVID-19 status, age in years and sex. Where HLA class I and class II types were available, the types were taken from metadata supplied by the sample provider, not from assay-based typing. What the study reported, not specific to this receptor: The amount of clinical and demographic metadata varied by source and participant and was provided uncurated.

One collaborating source in Seattle enrolled patients while the patients were actively infected and followed the patients over time throughout the course of disease. Collaborating institutions collected whole blood in K2EDTA tubes following their own protocols. For TCRbeta analysis, collaborators shipped samples as frozen whole blood, isolated PBMCs, or DNA extracted from either of those sample types. Taken from cysteine to phenylalanine, the CDR3 has 14 residues. Only CDR3 DNA remains: 42 bases, in frame from the first base. The germline V gene sets CDR1 to SGHDT and CDR2 to YYEEEE. Trimming removed 4 bases from V and 0 bases from J, leaving 11 bases between the germline ends. A word on this clone: There is no known antigen for this receptor. Base-call qualities are not available, and no considerably larger clone is one nucleotide away.

TCRbeta CDR3 regions were amplified from genomic DNA by means of the immunoSEQ Assay, a bias-controlled multiplex PCR. In the source study's methods: Within the assay, amplification of reference gene primers was used to estimate how many nucleated cells each sample contained. To quantify the absolute abundance of each unique TCRbeta CDR3 rearrangement, sequence reads were collapsed and filtered. Productive Simpson clonality was computed per sample as the square root of Simpson's diversity index over productive rearrangements. In its TCRdb copy, this immuneACCESS table keeps in-frame sequences only and misses some clones. Where compared with another copy, unresolved V genes explain less than half of these, and the others have no known cause. V, J and clone size reflect that table, while D and trimming were determined from the DNA. For this sample the table gives 390,000 or so clones, of which approximately 89% were detected only once. About 10% of the sample comes from the top ten.

The V and J genes are TRBV5-6 and TRBJ2-7; TRBD2 could be the D gene, as 6 bases match. The sample comprised peripheral blood. The source of this sequence is a woman aged 30 to 39 with COVID-19, enrolled during active disease. This receptor carries the CDR3 CASSPGSASYEQYF. The nucleotides are TGTGCCAGCAGCCCCGGGAGTGCCTCCTACGAGCAGTACTTC.